This TCR beta chain was sequenced during a study of blood T cell repertoires in COVID-19. Overall study: Collection of acute and convalescent COVID-19 samples took place in the United States, Italy and Spain. T cells, B-cell-depleted T cells, or PBMCs provided the cDNA or gDNA that served as material.

The CDR3 totals 15 residues. From germline, CDR1 is LGHNA and CDR2 YNFKEQ. With 4 bases clipped from V and 6 bases from J, the junction kept 10 bases outside the gene matches. This clone was counted a few times. As processed by the authors: Amplified reference gene primers provided the basis for estimating nucleated cell counts. The method was immunoSEQ multiplex PCR; TCRdb's version includes in-frame clones alone and lacks a portion of them. That table is the source of V, J and clone size, and D and trimming were worked out from the DNA. The sample gives about 190,000 clones, approximately 90% of which show up once; roughly an eighth is in the top ten.

This clonotype originated in a woman aged 70-85 years with COVID-19, enrolled during active disease. The chain couples TRBV4-2 to TRBJ1-1, with 8 bases lining up with TRBD1. What was sequenced was peripheral blood. CDR3 region: CASSPRTGPLAEAFF. The CDR3 DNA reads as TGTGCCAGCAGCCCAAGGACAGGGCCCCTCGCTGAAGCTTTCTTT.